The next 9 T cell receptor beta chains were all read from a single sample in a study of monozygotic twins with inflammatory bowel disease. TCRdb reprocessed the 5' RACE reads and reports one entry per CDR3 protein, with no DNA. The sample totals a few hundred thousand distinct CDR3 sequences; its top ten clones hold approximately 1.6%. Sequences were obtained from blood. The receptors were sampled from a human donor with ulcerative colitis or Crohn's disease, or a healthy co-twin of an affected twin (not recorded which).

The CDR3: CASSNLLDREAHEQYF. The chain employs TRBV7-6 and TRBJ2-7; TCRdb designates TRBD1, a call that cannot be tested without DNA. The germline CDR1 and CDR2 sequences are SGHVS and FNYEAQ. The CDR3 totals 16 residues.

The chain joins TRBV7-2 to TRBJ2-7. Germline V lookup: CDR1 SGHTA, CDR2 FQGNSA. This CDR3 is built from 12 residues. The CDR3: CASSLNSYEQYF.

The chain has TRBV28 and TRBJ1-6. Germline-derived CDR1 and CDR2 are MDHEN and SYDVKM. The CDR3 runs to 12 residues. CDR3 sequence reads: CASSLGGSPLHF.

The rearrangement uses TRBV7-2 and TRBJ2-1; the D gene TCRdb calls, TRBD1, cannot be checked with no DNA. The germline V gene has CDR1 SGHTA and CDR2 FQGNSA. This CDR3 is 15 amino acids long. CDR3 region: CASSLTYTGFDEQFF. The whole variable domain, remainder taken from reference TRBV7-2 and TRBJ2-1, is GAGVSQSPSNKVTEKGKDVELRCDPISGHTALYWYRQSLGQGLEFLIYFQGNSAPDKSGLPSDRFSAERTGGSVSTLTIQRTQQEDSAVYLCASSLTYTGFDEQFFGPGTRLTVL.

The gene calls are TRBV15 and TRBJ2-3. There are 14 residues in the CDR3. Germline CDR1 LNHNV, CDR2 YYDKDF (reference sequence). The chain's CDR3 is CATSRENRADTQYF.

The chain joins TRBV5-1 to TRBJ2-3; the TRBD1 assignment by TCRdb is unverifiable without DNA. The CDR3 is 15 residues long. The V gene's germline CDR1 is SGHRS and CDR2 YFSETQ. This chain's CDR3 is CASSLAPGSTDTQYF.

This chain joins TRBV7-9 and TRBJ2-3. CDR1 is SEHNR and CDR2 is FQNEAQ in the germline V gene (reference sequence). The CDR3 length is 13 residues. The CDR3 sequence: CASSLGSGDTQYF.

The rearrangement uses TRBV29-1 and TRBJ2-1; TCRdb outputs TRBD1, but without DNA this stays unchecked. The CDR3 has 16 amino acids. Germline V gives CDR1 SQVTM, CDR2 ANQGSEA. The CDR3 loop reads CSVPGEVGPGYNEQFF.

The J gene is TRBJ2-7, the V gene TRBV20-1. The CDR3 extends over 12 amino acids. Germline CDR1 and CDR2: DFQATT and SNEGSKA (reference sequence). This CDR3 is CSATQGVYEQYF.